These 30 T cell receptor beta chains originate from one sample sequenced in a study of technical replicates of blood from a handful of donors. Assay: immunoSEQ multiplex PCR; the TCRdb copy retains only in-frame clones and omits some. The repertoire holds 85,000 to 100,000 clones, with almost 96% as singletons. The material sequenced was T cells isolated from PBMCs. The receptors originated from a human donor in good health.

This chain uses TRBV10-2 with TRBJ2-2; possibly TRBD2 for D (5 bases). The CDR3 extends over 15 amino acids. Germline V gives CDR1 WSHSY, CDR2 SAAADI. V lost 0 bases, J lost 6 bases, and 11 bases lay in between. CDR3 sequence (DNA): TGCGCCAGCAGTGAGTCGAGAGGGTCGGCCGGGGAGCTGTTTTTT. Translating gives CASSESRGSAGELFF.

The CDR3 here is CASSESAGGRVNYGYTF. CDR3 nucleotide sequence: TGTGCCAGCAGTGAATCTGCGGGGGGGCGGGTCAACTATGGCTACACCTTC. This rearrangement joins TRBV6-1 to TRBJ1-2; TRBD1 is a possible D gene (6 bases). V lost 2 bases to trimming and J lost 2 bases, with 18 bases between them. This CDR3 has 17 amino acids. The germline V gene encodes CDR1 MNHNS and CDR2 SASEGT.

This rearrangement joins TRBV27 to TRBJ1-2, with TRBD1 identical over 10 bases. After removal of 7 bases from V and 8 bases from J, the junction contained 4 bases not matched to a gene. The CDR3 sequence is 12 residues long. Per germline, CDR1 MNHEY and CDR2 SMNVEV (reference sequence). The CDR3 DNA reads as TGTGCCAGCAAGACAGGGGGCGAAGGCTACACCTTC. Its translation: CASKTGGEGYTF.

The chain uses TRBV6-6 and TRBJ1-5; D is unresolved. The V end was cut by 5 bases, the J end by 6 bases, with 11 bases between. The CDR3 covers 13 residues. Germline V lookup: CDR1 MNHNY, CDR2 SVGAGI (reference sequence). In DNA, the CDR3 is TGTGCCAGCAGTACCAGTCCGTTTCAGCCCCAGCATTTT. Its translation is CASSTSPFQPQHF.

The V and J genes are TRBV6-1 and TRBJ1-1; D remains unclear. V was trimmed by 6 bases and J by 1 base, leaving 9 bases between them. CDR3 length equals 13 residues. Germline CDR1 and CDR2: MNHNS and SASEGT. The CDR3 spells CASSSFRNTEAFF. In DNA form, the CDR3 reads TGTGCCAGCAGCTCCTTTAGGAACACTGAAGCTTTCTTT.

The chain is built from TRBV27 and TRBJ1-5; D is ambiguous. Germline loops: CDR1 MNHEY, CDR2 SMNVEV (reference sequence). The CDR3 spans 12 residues. V lost 6 bases and J lost 2, with 5 bases in between. Written as DNA, the CDR3 is TGTGCCAGCAGGGAGGGCAATCAGCCCCAGCATTTT. It is translated as CASREGNQPQHF.

A remark on this clone: At the DNA level, this CDR3 is encoded by other sequences in the same sample as well. V gene TRBV2 combines with J gene TRBJ1-2; D is unresolved. CDR1 and CDR2 from the germline V gene are SNHLY and FYNNEI. Trimming removed 8 bases from V and 3 bases from J, with 19 bases in between. This CDR3 region has 15 residues. The CDR3 DNA reads TGTGCCAGCTCATTCGCTTTCCAACTTGACTATGGCTACACCTTC. This gives the protein CASSFAFQLDYGYTF. Full variable domain (remainder filled in from reference TRBV2 and TRBJ1-2): EPEVTQTPSHQVTQMGQEVILRCVPISNHLYFYWYRQILGQKVEFLVSFYNNEISEKSEIFDDQFSVERPDGSNFTLKIRSTKLEDSAMYFCASSFAFQLDYGYTFGSGTRLTVV.

This chain links TRBV28 with TRBJ1-3; 7 bases fit TRBD1. V lost 6 bases, J lost 0 bases, and 5 bases stayed unmatched. There are 15 residues in the CDR3. CDR1 is MDHEN, CDR2 SYDVKM, per germline. As DNA, the CDR3 is TGTGCCAGCAGAACAGGGGCGATCTCTGGAAACACCATATATTTT. This codes for CASRTGAISGNTIYF.

The chain is built from TRBV9 and TRBJ1-2; D not resolved. Germline-derived CDR1 and CDR2 are SGDLS and YYNGEE. Trimming took 2 bases from V and 8 from J, leaving 19 bases between them. The CDR3 has 15 residues. CDR3 in amino acids: CASSVGPISPGGYTF. CDR3 DNA sequence: TGTGCCAGCAGCGTGGGCCCGATTTCACCGGGGGGCTACACCTTC.

The rearrangement links TRBV2 to TRBJ1-2; D is possibly TRBD1 (5 bases). Looked up from germline, CDR1 is SNHLY and CDR2 is FYNNEI. V lost 7 bases to trimming and J lost 0 bases, with 21 bases between them. The CDR3 covers 17 residues. CDR3 in amino acids: CASNFGSRGSANYGYTF. The CDR3 region has the DNA TGTGCCAGCAATTTTGGGTCCCGGGGGTCGGCTAACTATGGCTACACCTTC. Supplemented by reference TRBV2 and TRBJ1-2, the full variable domain reads EPEVTQTPSHQVTQMGQEVILRCVPISNHLYFYWYRQILGQKVEFLVSFYNNEISEKSEIFDDQFSVERPDGSNFTLKIRSTKLEDSAMYFCASNFGSRGSANYGYTFGSGTRLTVV.

The chain carries TRBV19 and TRBJ2-7, with TRBD2 as a possible D gene (5 bases). Germline-derived CDR1 and CDR2 are LNHDA and SQIVND (reference sequence). The CDR3 consists of 13 residues. V lost 7 bases to trimming and J lost 2 bases, with 12 bases between them. CDR3 protein: CASTGPGTYEQYF. Here the CDR3 DNA reads TGTGCCAGTACCGGACCGGGGACCTACGAGCAGTACTTC.

V usage is TRBV18 and J usage is TRBJ2-1, with TRBD2 matching over 7 bases. The V gene end was trimmed by 4 bases and the J gene end by 6 bases; junction bases not matched to a gene: 12. The CDR3 contains 16 residues. The germline V gene has CDR1 KGHSH and CDR2 LQKENI. CDR3 DNA sequence: TGTGCCAGCTCACGGGAGGGAGGGCTCCTCGGCAATGAGCAGTTCTTC. Translation gives CASSREGGLLGNEQFF.

In DNA form, the CDR3 reads TGTGCCAGCAGCTCTAGCGGGGGGGTAAAAGAGACCCAGTACTTC. Translated, it gives CASSSSGGVKETQYF. The chain uses TRBV5-4 and TRBJ2-5, with 12 bases lining up with TRBD2. The CDR3 consists of 15 residues. In germline, CDR1 is SGHNT, CDR2 YYREEE (reference sequence). Trimming removed 3 bases from V and 3 bases from J; junction bases left unmatched: 3.

V usage is TRBV14 and J usage is TRBJ1-3, with D unresolved. CDR1 and CDR2 from the germline V gene are SGHDN and FVKESK. The CDR3 length is 19 residues. With 3 bases removed from V and 0 bases from J, the gap between germline ends came to 21 bases. The CDR3 reads CASSHSSVSKRLSGNTIYF. CDR3 DNA: TGTGCCAGCAGCCATTCGTCGGTCTCAAAGCGCCTCTCTGGAAACACCATATATTTT.

This clone has only one observation. This rearrangement joins TRBV6-1 to TRBJ2-5; D gene ambiguous. The CDR3 consists of 13 residues. Germline CDR1 is MNHNS and CDR2 is SASEGT. The V gene lost 8 bases and the J gene lost 2 bases, with 12 bases spanning the gap. CDR3 sequence: CASLRAIQETQYF. The CDR3 DNA reads TGTGCCAGCCTTAGAGCGATTCAAGAGACCCAGTACTTC.

The V call is TRBV19, the J call TRBJ2-1, with TRBD1 matching over 7 bases. V shed 7 bases and J 3 bases; nucleotides not matched to a gene: 9. The CDR3 length is 15 residues. Germline V gene sequence: CDR1 LNHDA, CDR2 SQIVND (reference sequence). The CDR3 sequence is CASTATGKVYNEQFF. The CDR3 nucleotides read TGTGCCAGTACCGCGACAGGGAAAGTCTACAATGAGCAGTTCTTC.

The J gene is TRBJ2-1, the V gene TRBV6-5; 8 bases agree with TRBD2. Trimming at V came to 5 bases and at J to 2 bases, leaving 5 bases not matched to a gene. The CDR3 consists of 15 residues. Germline V gives CDR1 MNHEY, CDR2 SVGAGI. This chain's CDR3 is CASSLAGLAYNEQFF. The DNA for the CDR3 is TGTGCCAGCAGTCTAGCGGGCCTGGCCTACAATGAGCAGTTCTTC.

The gene calls are TRBV29-1 and TRBJ1-2; possibly TRBD1 for D (6 bases). Trimming cost V 3 bases and J 7 bases, with 21 bases left between them. The CDR3 totals 15 residues. The germline V gene encodes CDR1 SQVTM and CDR2 ANQGSEA. CDR3 coding DNA: TGCAGCGTTGAGGATCTCCTCGGGGGGCACTTTGGCTACACCTTC. Its translation: CSVEDLLGGHFGYTF.

CDR3 region: CASTITSGNTDTQYF. As DNA, the CDR3 is TGTGCCAGCACGATTACTAGCGGGAATACAGATACGCAGTATTTT. The chain links TRBV6-6 to TRBJ2-3, with 10 bases matching TRBD2. The CDR3 totals 15 residues. The germline CDR1 and CDR2 sequences are MNHNY and SVGAGI (reference sequence). The J segment lost 3 bases and the V segment lost 7 bases, leaving 7 bases of the junction unmatched.

The genes are TRBV7-6 and TRBJ2-3, with 9 bases fitting TRBD1. Unmatched junction bases numbered 3, after V lost 1 base and J lost 4 bases. The CDR3 sequence is 15 residues long. CDR1 and CDR2 (germline): SGHVS, FNYEAQ. The CDR3 DNA sequence: TGTGCCAGCAGCTTAGGGGACAGGGAGGCAGATACGCAGTATTTT. It is translated as CASSLGDREADTQYF.

The chain joins TRBV10-2 to TRBJ2-1, with 9 bases fitting TRBD1. This CDR3 is built from 15 residues. The V gene end was trimmed by 2 bases and the J gene end by 8 bases; junction bases not matched to a gene: 7. Germline lookup yields CDR1 WSHSY and CDR2 SAAADI. The CDR3 DNA sequence: TGCGCCAGCAGTGAGGGGGACAGGGTAGGTGATGAGCAGTTCTTC. It is translated as CASSEGDRVGDEQFF.

V and J are TRBV5-4 and TRBJ2-1; TRBD2 might be the D (6 bases). Germline V gene data show CDR1 as SGHNT and CDR2 as YYREEE (reference sequence). CDR3 length: 17 residues. V lost 2 bases and J lost 8, with 23 bases in between. The CDR3 sequence: CASSLLLGGTGVDEQFF. In DNA, the CDR3 is TGTGCCAGCAGCTTACTTTTGGGCGGGACCGGAGTAGATGAGCAGTTCTTC.

The J gene is TRBJ2-1, the V gene TRBV5-1, with TRBD2 matching over 8 bases. From germline, CDR1 is SGHRS and CDR2 YFSETQ. The CDR3 loop spans 16 amino acids. After removal of 1 base from V and 8 bases from J, the junction contained 11 bases not matched to a gene. CDR3 in DNA: TGCGCCAGCAGCTTGTTACCGGGACTAGTCCCCGATGAGCAGTTCTTC. Protein: CASSLLPGLVPDEQFF.

The V gene is TRBV4-1, the J gene TRBJ1-4; a possible D gene is TRBD1 (6 bases). The CDR3 length is 17 residues. V was clipped by 1 base and J by 3 bases, with 15 bases between them. Germline V gene sequence: CDR1 MGHRA, CDR2 YSYEKL. CDR3 in amino acids: CASSQAHRQEPNEKLFF. CDR3 nucleotide sequence: TGCGCCAGCAGCCAAGCCCACCGACAGGAACCTAATGAAAAACTGTTTTTT.

The rearrangement links TRBV18 to TRBJ1-3, with no clear D. CDR1 KGHSH and CDR2 LQKENI come from the germline V gene. CDR3 length equals 16 residues. Trimming took 2 bases from V and 1 from J, leaving 12 bases between them. The CDR3 bases are TGTGCCAGCTCACCAACTAGTCCGCAATCTGGAAACACCATATATTTT. Amino acid sequence: CASSPTSPQSGNTIYF.

The chain uses TRBV27 and TRBJ2-4, with D perhaps TRBD1 (5 bases). CDR3 length equals 15 residues. The germline V and J ends were trimmed by 8 bases and 1 base, with 15 bases remaining between them. Germline CDR1 is MNHEY and CDR2 is SMNVEV (reference sequence). The CDR3, as DNA: TGTGCCAGCGGAAAAGAAGGGGTGGCCAAAAACATTCAGTACTTC. Its protein is CASGKEGVAKNIQYF.

The chain has TRBV7-9 and TRBJ1-4; possible D gene TRBD1, 5 bases. Germline V lookup: CDR1 SEHNR, CDR2 FQNEAQ (reference sequence). The CDR3 extends over 13 amino acids. Trimming took off 5 bases at V and 12 bases at J, with 16 bases between the two ends. The CDR3, as DNA: TGTGCCAGCAGCCAATTAAGTACGGGGGAACTGTTTTTT. Its protein product is CASSQLSTGELFF.

V gene TRBV9 combines with J gene TRBJ1-4; 8 bases agree with TRBD1. Germline CDR1 reads SGDLS; CDR2 reads YYNGEE. V lost 2 bases and J lost 8; bases outside the gene matches: 11. The CDR3 totals 16 residues. CDR3 residues: CASSVNPQGAEEKLFF. Written as DNA, the CDR3 is TGTGCCAGCAGCGTTAACCCCCAGGGGGCGGAAGAAAAACTGTTTTTT.

The chain links TRBV11-2 to TRBJ2-7; tentative D call: TRBD1 (5 bases). This CDR3 contains 15 residues. In germline, CDR1 is SGHAT, CDR2 FQNNGV. Between the trimmed V and J ends, which lost 5 bases and 2 bases, there was a span of 16 bases. In nucleotides, the CDR3 is TGTGCCAGCAGCCCGATAACAGGTATCGCCTACGAGCAGTACTTC. Its translation: CASSPITGIAYEQYF. The entire variable domain, with the rest obtained from reference TRBV11-2 and TRBJ2-7, is as follows: EAGVAQSPRYKIIEKRQSVAFWCNPISGHATLYWYQQILGQGPKLLIQFQNNGVVDDSQLPKDRFSAERLKGVDSTLKIQPAKLEDSAVYLCASSPITGIAYEQYFGPGTRLTVT.

The chain is built from TRBV27 and TRBJ2-1; 12 positions agree with TRBD2. This CDR3 spans 19 amino acids. V trimming: 5 bases; J trimming: 8 bases; junction bases outside the gene matches: 19. CDR1 is MNHEY, CDR2 SMNVEV, per germline (reference sequence). The chain's CDR3 is CASSPPPTETSGSLYEQFF. CDR3 coding DNA: TGTGCCAGCAGTCCTCCACCCACCGAGACTAGCGGGAGTCTCTATGAGCAGTTCTTC.